This T cell receptor (beta chain) stems from a study of blood T cell repertoires in COVID-19. Profiling relied on immunoSEQ multiplex PCR, and the TCRdb table lists in-frame clones only, not all of them. The sample gives under 350,000 clones, roughly 86% of which show up once; over 1% is in the top ten. This clone was detected only once. This sequence originates from a man in his sixties or seventies with acute or convalescent COVID-19. Sequencing was carried out using peripheral blood.

CDR3 loop: CASREDRVRGYTF. As DNA, the CDR3 is TGTGCCAGCAGGGAAGACAGGGTGCGGGGCTACACCTTC. This chain connects TRBV12-3 or TRBV12-4 to TRBJ1-2; 7 bases match TRBD1. The V and J ends lost 6 bases and 8 bases, in that order; junction bases with no gene match: 9. This CDR3 is 13 amino acids long.